This note documents a single T cell receptor (beta chain) sequence. The authors spiked synthetic TCR analog templates into each PCR. Profiled with immunoSEQ multiplex PCR; TCRdb holds only in-frame clones, not every one. The table records more than 75,000 clones, 85% to 95% of them present only once. CDR3 length: 14 amino acids. Per germline, CDR1 GTSNPN and CDR2 SVGIG (reference sequence). V was cut by 2 bases and J by 0 bases, with 8 bases left in between. The data were taken from a study of PD-L1 blockade in urothelial cancer. Background on the study: Twenty-five of the 29 patients were men with bladder-origin urothelial cancer. Analysis of blood occurred 3 weeks (second dose) and 6 weeks after treatment start.

This receptor was obtained from a man in his 60s with urothelial cancer. The chain employs TRBV30 and TRBJ2-1, with D unclear. This material consisted of PBMCs, taken around atezolizumab (anti-PD-L1) treatment. The CDR3 DNA sequence: TGTGCCTGGAGTTTGCGGAGCTCCTACAATGAGCAGTTCTTC. This encodes CAWSLRSSYNEQFF. The full variable domain, its missing parts supplied by reference TRBV30 and TRBJ2-1, is SQTIHQWPATLVQPVGSPLSLECTVEGTSNPNLYWYRQAAGRGLQLLFYSVGIGQISSEVPQNLSASRPQDRQFILSSKKLLLSDSGFYLCAWSLRSSYNEQFFGPGTRLTVL.